This entry is about one TCR beta chain. Stated time point: baseline, week 1 (first vaccination visit). The treatment here: pre-vaccination baseline after standard-of-care therapy. The sample comes from a study of a mutant IDH1 vaccine in newly diagnosed glioma. Whole-study context: Among treated patients, around 60% were male and roughly 38% female, and mean age was approximately 43 years.

After removal of 4 bases from V and 5 bases from J, the junction contained 2 bases not matched to a gene. Germline V gene data show CDR1 as SGHNT and CDR2 as YYREEE (reference sequence). The CDR3 length is 14 residues. Method: immunoSEQ multiplex PCR; TCRdb's copy keeps in-frame clones and lacks some. Of 35,000 to 40,000 clones listed, around 80% are singletons. The genes are TRBV5-4 and TRBJ2-5; 13 bases line up with TRBD2. Sequencing used PBMCs, obtained from a glioma patient treated with radiotherapy, temozolomide or both. The clonotype comes from a man aged 40-55 years with glioma. Some clones in this sample may be carry-over from other donors' samples. The CDR3 DNA reads as TGTGCCAGCAGCGGGACTAGCGGGGTGGAGACCCAGTACTTC. Its protein is CASSGTSGVETQYF.